This T cell receptor beta chain was captured in a study of T cell responses to AZD1222 COVID-19 vaccine. The germline V gene has CDR1 KGHDR and CDR2 SFDVKD. J lost 8 bases, V lost 2 bases, and 8 bases had no gene match. This CDR3 contains 16 residues. Libraries were prepared by immunoSEQ multiplex PCR; TCRdb keeps only in-frame clonotypes and omits some of them. The profile shows approximately 140,000 clones, about 91% of them singletons. The sample was peripheral blood, taken on day 0 of AZD1222 vaccination. The chain couples TRBV24-1 to TRBJ1-2; TRBD1 aligns across 12 bases. This receptor was obtained from an adult in good health. The DNA for the CDR3 is TGTGCCACCAGTGATTGGCCGGGACAGGGGGCGGAGGGCTACACCTTC. Translation: CATSDWPGQGAEGYTF.